This T cell receptor (beta chain) stems from a study of control samples from healthy donors and cancer patients. Sequencing used immunoSEQ multiplex PCR; TCRdb keeps in-frame clones, though not all of them. This table has tens of thousands of clones, approximately 84% appearing once. This clone has a handful of counts. Germline CDR1 reads LNHDA; CDR2 reads SQIVND (reference sequence). The CDR3 has 12 amino acids. Between the trimmed V and J ends, which lost 5 bases and 7 bases, there was a span of 9 bases. The source material was PBMCs. The chain is built from TRBV19 and TRBJ2-4; D might be TRBD1 or TRBD2, each matching 5 bases. The receptor was isolated from a man between 70 and 80 years old with lung cancer. CDR3 residues: CASSGGWNIQYF. CDR3 DNA sequence: TGTGCCAGTAGTGGGGGATGGAACATTCAGTACTTC.